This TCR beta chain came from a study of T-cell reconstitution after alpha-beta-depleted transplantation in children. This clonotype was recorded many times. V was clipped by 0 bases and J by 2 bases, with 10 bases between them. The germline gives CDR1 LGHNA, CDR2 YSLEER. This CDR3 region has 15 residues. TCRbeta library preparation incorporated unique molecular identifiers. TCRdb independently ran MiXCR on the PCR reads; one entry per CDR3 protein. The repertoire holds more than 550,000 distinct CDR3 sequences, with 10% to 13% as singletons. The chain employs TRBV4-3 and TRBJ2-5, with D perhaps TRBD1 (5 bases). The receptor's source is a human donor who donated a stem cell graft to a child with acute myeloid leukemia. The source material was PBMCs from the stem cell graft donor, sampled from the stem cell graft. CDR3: CASSQDLDSQETQYF. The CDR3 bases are TGCGCCAGCAGCCAAGATCTCGACAGTCAAGAGACCCAGTACTTC.